This TCR beta chain came from a study of T-cell memory formation after mild COVID-19 (dated by TCRdb to 2020 to 2022). Background for the entire study: TCR sequence clusters from the two donors were found to be largely donor specific. In a couple of donors, T-cell clones that expanded and contracted after mild COVID-19 were tracked by sequencing TCRalpha and TCRbeta repertoires over time. The cohort comprised two young, previously healthy adult volunteers, one female and one male. The paper's findings and limits, for the study overall: Contracting CD4+ clones appeared mostly in the CM and EM memory subsets, whereas CD8+ clones were enriched in EMRA. The detection of some responding clones in pre-infection memory suggests that pre-existing cross-reactive memory T cells joined the SARS-CoV-2 response. Clones contracting from day 15 to 85 had balanced CD4/CD8 phenotypes, while a second wave expanding from day 15 to 37 was biased towards CD4+. The study covered only a couple of mild cases, and larger cohorts including severe cases with pre-infection samples were considered necessary. SARS-CoV-2 specificity of the second-wave clones peaking on day 37 was not confirmed.

Ficoll-Paque density gradient centrifugation was used to isolate PBMCs. The cysteine opens and the phenylalanine closes a CDR3 of 14 amino acids. The DNA shown is the 42-base CDR3, in frame from base 1. After removal of 4 bases from V and 8 bases from J, the junction retains 6 bases not matched to a gene. CDR1 and CDR2 (SGHRS, YFSETQ) derive from the germline V gene. TCRdb names Illumina NovaSeq 6000 as the instrument used. TCRalpha and TCRbeta cDNA libraries were built by 5'RACE with constant-segment primers, adding sample barcodes and unique molecular identifiers. Trizol reagent was used to extract RNA from every sample. The libraries were amplified in two PCR steps, and the second step added a second sample barcode and Illumina TruSeq adapters. Libraries were sequenced on an Illumina NovaSeq with 2 x 150 bp paired-end reads. For the original study's pipeline: Reads were demultiplexed and collapsed into UMI-guided consensus sequences with migec v1.2.7. Using mixcr v2.1.11, the UMI consensuses were aligned to TRA and TRB V and J templates and assembled into clonotypes. A clonotype was counted as expanded or contracted only if both edgeR and NoisET called the change significant, with noise models trained on biological replicates. For edgeR calls, the cutoffs were a false discovery rate-adjusted p below 0.01 and a log2 fold-change threshold of 1. As an exploratory analysis of dynamics, PCA with hierarchical clustering was applied to max-normalized trajectories of the 1000 most abundant clonotypes. Separately sequenced CD4+ and CD8+ repertoires were used to assign a CD4 or CD8 phenotype to each responding clone. The raw public reads went through TCRdb reprocessing: fastp at Q25, MiXCR clone calling, in-frame beta chains kept. Here each entry gathers all rows of one CDR3 protein and keeps the most common genes and DNA. Here the V and J calls rest on TCRdb's processing, not on the authors' analysis. For this sample there are approximately 100,000 distinct CDR3 sequences; more than 9.5% appear just once. 40% of the sample comes from the top ten.

This clonotype was seen at least ten times. Its binding antigen is unknown. Base qualities were left out, and no much larger clone turns up one base away. The chain links TRBV5-1 with TRBJ2-1; 10 bases in between match TRBD1. The TCR comes from a man aged 18 to 30 who had mild COVID-19 (a few samples of this study predate the infection). The sample titles of this study are shuffled in the database, so cell type and time point are left out; the donor was told from shared clones. The source material was PBMCs or a T cell subset sorted from them (not recorded which). The DNA is as follows: TGCGCCAGCAGCCCAGGGGACAGGGGATATGAGCAGTTCTTC. Translated, this is CASSPGDRGYEQFF.